The rows below give T cell receptor beta chains drawn from one sample of a study of blood T cells in healthy people across ages. TCRdb redid the calling of the 5' RACE reads with MiXCR, one entry per CDR3 protein. The table records around 1.7 million distinct CDR3 sequences, roughly 28% of them present only once. Sequenced sample: blood. Every receptor here comes from a woman in her twenties or thirties in good health. Both conserved end residues are part of each CDR3. A D gene is named only where the DNA matches it firmly. Size is omitted from some rows. Given values are once, few, many or a class for expanded clones.

few,TRBV10-2,TRBD2,TRBJ2-1,TGCGCCAGCAGGGGACTAGCCCGGAGTAATGAGCAGTTCTTC,CASRGLARSNEQFF
few,TRBV2,TRBD1,TRBJ1-2,TGTGCCAGATCCTCTCGGGACAGGGTCTCTATCTTGGGCTACACCTTC,CARSSRDRVSILGYTF
.,TRBV4-1,.,TRBJ1-2,TGCGCCAGCAGCCAAATCGGGGGAGCCCATGGCTACACCTTC,CASSQIGGAHGYTF
few,TRBV28,.,TRBJ2-7,TGTGCCAGCAGAACCACCCGTGAGCAGTACTTC,CASRTTREQYF
many,TRBV20-1,.,TRBJ2-5,TGCAGTGCTAGTTTAGTAAACTTTGAAGGGGAGACCCAGTACTTC,CSASLVNFEGETQYF
many,TRBV12-3/TRBV12-4,.,TRBJ2-3,TGTGCCAGCAGCGCACGCACAGATACGCAGTATTTT,CASSARTDTQYF
.,TRBV5-1,.,TRBJ2-3,TGCGCCAGCAGCTTGCCTACGGGGAGTTCAACAGATACGCAGTATTTT,CASSLPTGSSTDTQYF
many,TRBV10-1,TRBD2,TRBJ2-1,TGCGCCAGCAGTGGGAAGCGGGGGATTGGAAATGAGCAGTTCTTC,CASSGKRGIGNEQFF
many,TRBV20-1,TRBD2,TRBJ2-7,TGCAGTGCGTCGGGACTAGCGGGGTCGGGTGAGCAGTACTTC,CSASGLAGSGEQYF
few,TRBV5-1,.,TRBJ1-5,TGCGCCAGCAGCTTGGAAGGGACCGGGAATCGGCCCCAGCATTTT,CASSLEGTGNRPQHF
.,TRBV12-5,TRBD1,TRBJ2-7,TGTGCTAGTGGTTTTAATCTCCGGGACAGGGGCCTCTACGAGCAGTACTTC,CASGFNLRDRGLYEQYF
.,TRBV4-2,TRBD1,TRBJ1-3,TGTGCCAGCAGCCAAGAGGGACAGAACTCTGGAAACACCATATATTTT,CASSQEGQNSGNTIYF
.,TRBV29-1,.,TRBJ1-5,TGCAGCGTTTCGCCCGGTAGCAATCAGCCCCAGCATTTT,CSVSPGSNQPQHF
.,TRBV12-3/TRBV12-4,.,TRBJ1-5,TGTGCCCGCGGTTTGACAGGAGATCAGCCCCAGCATTTT,CARGLTGDQPQHF
many,TRBV3-1,.,TRBJ2-1,TGTGCCACCGGGACCGGCTCCTACAATGAGCAGTTCTTC,CATGTGSYNEQFF
few,TRBV7-2,.,TRBJ2-1,TGTGCCAGCAGCTCCATGTCCTACAATGAGCAGTTCTTC,CASSSMSYNEQFF
.,TRBV5-1,.,TRBJ2-3,TGCGCCACCGCGTTAGGGGTAACAGATACGCAGTATTTT,CATALGVTDTQYF
.,TRBV29-1,.,TRBJ2-2,TGCAGCGTTGAGCCAGGGGGGTACAGCGGCGGGGAGCTGTTTTTT,CSVEPGGYSGGELFF
.,TRBV19,.,TRBJ2-5,TGTGCCAGTAACAAAGGGACACTCCAAGGAGAGACCCAGTACTTC,CASNKGTLQGETQYF
few,TRBV20-1,TRBD1,TRBJ1-1,TGCAGTGCTCAACAGGGGGGCACTGAAGCTTTCTTT,CSAQQGGTEAFF
.,TRBV20-1,TRBD2,TRBJ2-1,TGCAGTGCAGGGGCTAGCGGGATCGATAAGCAGTTCTTC,CSAGASGIDKQFF
once,TRBV11-2,.,TRBJ2-3,TGTGCCAGCAGCTCAGTACGCCGGACTAGCACAGATACGCAGTATTTT,CASSSVRRTSTDTQYF
many,TRBV29-1,TRBD2,TRBJ2-1,TGCAGCGCAGGTCGCTTACTGGCGGGAGGCGACAATGAGCAGTTCTTC,CSAGRLLAGGDNEQFF
.,TRBV29-1,.,TRBJ1-1,TGCAGCGTTGAACGCAGGGGGAACACTGAAGCTTTCTTT,CSVERRGNTEAFF
many,TRBV15,.,TRBJ2-3,TGTGCCACCAGCAGAGATCTCAGGGATACGCAGTATTTT,CATSRDLRDTQYF
few,TRBV28,.,TRBJ1-1,TGTGCCAGCAGTTCCCCCGCAGGCAGTACTAATATAGCTTTCTTT,CASSSPAGSTNIAFF
.,TRBV12-5,.,TRBJ1-4,TGTGCTAGTGGTTTGGTACCCAACCCTAATGAAAAACTGTTTTTT,CASGLVPNPNEKLFF
.,TRBV20-1,TRBD2,TRBJ2-1,TGCAGTGCTAGAATAGCGGGAGGCCCCTACATTGAGCAGTTCTTC,CSARIAGGPYIEQFF
few,TRBV5-5,TRBD1,TRBJ1-2,TGTGCCAGCAGCTATGGGACAGGGGGACCGGGGTATGGCTACACCTTC,CASSYGTGGPGYGYTF
.,TRBV20-1,.,TRBJ2-3,TGCAGTGCTAGAGATGCGGCAGGGGGGAGAGATACGCAGTATTTT,CSARDAAGGRDTQYF
.,TRBV6-2/TRBV6-3,.,TRBJ1-1,TGTGCCAGCAGCCCAAATCAGGGCTCCGCAAACACTGAAGCTTTCTTT,CASSPNQGSANTEAFF
.,TRBV12-3/TRBV12-4,TRBD2,TRBJ2-7,TGTGCCAGCAATATAGCGGGAGTCACCTACGAGCAGTACTTC,CASNIAGVTYEQYF
.,TRBV20-1,.,TRBJ2-6,TGCAGTGCTAGGAACACACCCTTTGGGGCCAACGTCCTGACTTTC,CSARNTPFGANVLTF
.,TRBV21-1,.,TRBJ1-5,TGTGCCAGCAGCAAAGGTGAGGGAGCAAATCAGCCCCAGCATTTT,CASSKGEGANQPQHF
.,TRBV4-1,.,TRBJ2-3,TGCGCCAGCAGTCCCTCGCGGGTGGCAGATACGCAGTATTTT,CASSPSRVADTQYF
few,TRBV14,TRBD1,TRBJ2-7,TGTGCCAGCAGCCGGACAGGGGAACTACCCTACGAGCAGTACTTC,CASSRTGELPYEQYF
many,TRBV20-1,.,TRBJ2-3,TGCAGTGCTAGCGGGGGCACAGATACGCAGTATTTT,CSASGGTDTQYF
few,TRBV7-9,.,TRBJ1-1,TGTGCCAGCAGCTTGAGCGTGGGTCAGGTGGATTTCACTGAAGCTTTCTTT,CASSLSVGQVDFTEAFF
few,TRBV20-1,.,TRBJ2-3,TGCAGTGCTGTTACTGGGGGCCGCACAGATACGCAGTATTTT,CSAVTGGRTDTQYF
.,TRBV20-1,.,TRBJ2-2,TGCAGTGCTAGTTCACCGAACACCGGGGAACTGTTTTTT,CSASSPNTGELFF
.,TRBV10-3,.,TRBJ2-1,TGTGCCGTCAGTGAGTTGGGGGGGGGCAACGATGAGCAGTTCTTC,CAVSELGGGNDEQFF
.,TRBV5-1,TRBD1,TRBJ2-7,TGCGCCAGCAGCTACGGGACAGGGGTTTCCTACGAGCAGTACTTC,CASSYGTGVSYEQYF
few,TRBV15,.,TRBJ2-7,TGTGCCACCAGCAGAGATCTCGGGAACCCCCACGAGCAGTACTTC,CATSRDLGNPHEQYF
few,TRBV4-2,.,TRBJ1-2,TGTGCCAGCAGCCAAGTCCGGGCCTCATCCTCATCTGGCTACACCTTC,CASSQVRASSSSGYTF
few,TRBV20-1,.,TRBJ2-1,TGCAGTGCCCTGCACGGAGCCGCCTACAATGAGCAGTTCTTC,CSALHGAAYNEQFF
few,TRBV5-1,TRBD2,TRBJ2-7,TGCGCCAGCAGCCGTGTCGGGACTAGCGGGGGGAGCTCCTACGAGCAGTACTTC,CASSRVGTSGGSSYEQYF
.,TRBV6-5,TRBD2,TRBJ2-1,TGTGCCAGCAGTTACAAAAGACTAGCGGGAGGTAATGAGCAGTTCTTC,CASSYKRLAGGNEQFF
many,TRBV4-3,TRBD2,TRBJ2-7,TGCGCCAGCAGCCCCGGGACTAGCGCCCTATACGAGCAGTACTTC,CASSPGTSALYEQYF
.,TRBV5-1,TRBD2,TRBJ2-1,TGCGCCAGCAGCTTGCGAGCGGGAACTATCAATGAGCAGTTCTTC,CASSLRAGTINEQFF
.,TRBV12-3/TRBV12-4,.,TRBJ2-3,TGTGCCAGCAGTGGAACTACAGGGAGGGCAGATACGGAATATTTC,CASSGTTGRADTEYF
.,TRBV27,TRBD1,TRBJ2-1,TGTGCCAGCAGCCGGGACAGGGGAAGTATGAATGAGCAGTTCTTC,CASSRDRGSMNEQFF
.,TRBV29-1,.,TRBJ1-1,TGCAGCGTTGAAAACCCGGGCGCTGAAGCTTTCTTT,CSVENPGAEAFF
many,TRBV12-3/TRBV12-4,.,TRBJ2-7,TGTGCCAGCAGTTTCGACAACGAGCAGTACTTC,CASSFDNEQYF
many,TRBV10-3,.,TRBJ2-1,TGTGCCATCAGTGGGGGAGACCCGAATGAGCAGTTCTTC,CAISGGDPNEQFF
.,TRBV7-9,TRBD2,TRBJ2-3,TGTGCCAGCAGCTTAGTTCGCGGGGGATTCACAGATACGCAGTATTTT,CASSLVRGGFTDTQYF